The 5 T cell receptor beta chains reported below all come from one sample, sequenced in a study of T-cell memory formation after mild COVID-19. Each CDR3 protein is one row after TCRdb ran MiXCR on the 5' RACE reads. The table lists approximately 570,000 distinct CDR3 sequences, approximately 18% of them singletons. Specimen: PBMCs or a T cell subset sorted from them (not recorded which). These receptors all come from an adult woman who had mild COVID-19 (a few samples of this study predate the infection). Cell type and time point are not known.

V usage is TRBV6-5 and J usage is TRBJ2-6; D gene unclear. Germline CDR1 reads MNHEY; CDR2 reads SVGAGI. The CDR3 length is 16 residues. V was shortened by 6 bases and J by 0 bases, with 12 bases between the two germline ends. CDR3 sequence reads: CASSRPRSSGANVLTF. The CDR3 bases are TGTGCCAGCAGCCGGCCGCGCAGCTCTGGGGCCAACGTCCTGACTTTC.

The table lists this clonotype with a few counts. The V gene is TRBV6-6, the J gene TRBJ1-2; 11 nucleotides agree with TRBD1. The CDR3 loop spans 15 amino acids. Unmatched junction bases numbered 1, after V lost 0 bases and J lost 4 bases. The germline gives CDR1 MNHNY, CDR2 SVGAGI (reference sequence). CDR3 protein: CASSYSGTGGYGYTF. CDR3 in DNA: TGTGCCAGCAGTTACTCGGGGACAGGGGGCTATGGCTACACCTTC.

The CDR3 is CASSPSGAQPQHF. The DNA of the CDR3 is TGTGCCAGCAGCCCCAGCGGCGCTCAGCCCCAGCATTTT. The chain is built from TRBV9 and TRBJ1-5; no definite D call. Looked up from germline, CDR1 is SGDLS and CDR2 is YYNGEE. The germline V and J ends were trimmed by 4 bases and 6 bases, with 11 bases remaining between them. This CDR3 is 13 amino acids long.

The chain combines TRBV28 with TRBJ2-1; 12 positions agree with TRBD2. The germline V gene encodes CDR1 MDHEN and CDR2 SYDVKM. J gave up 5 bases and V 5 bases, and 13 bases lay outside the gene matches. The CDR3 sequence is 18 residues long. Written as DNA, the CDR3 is TGTGCCAGCAGTCCTCGACGACTAGCGGGAGACTTCCACAATGAGCAGTTCTTC. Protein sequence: CASSPRRLAGDFHNEQFF.

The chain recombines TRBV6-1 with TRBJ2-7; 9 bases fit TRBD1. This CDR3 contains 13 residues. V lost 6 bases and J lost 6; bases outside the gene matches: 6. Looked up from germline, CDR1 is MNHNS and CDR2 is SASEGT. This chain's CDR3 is CASRGTGRPEQYF. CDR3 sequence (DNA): TGTGCCAGCAGGGGGACAGGGAGACCCGAGCAGTACTTC.